A single TCR beta chain is shown here with its context. The data belong to a study of radiotherapy plus CTLA-4 blockade in lung cancer. Study background: The study recorded objective responses in roughly a sixth of patients and disease control in approximately 31%.

The table came from immunoSEQ multiplex PCR; TCRdb's copy has only in-frame clones and leaves some out. The sample holds approximately 97,000 clones; 80% to 90% are singletons and the top ten take 0.65% to 0.9%. The sequenced sample was peripheral blood, obtained from a patient treated with radiotherapy plus ipilimumab. The origin of this receptor is a human donor with non-small cell lung cancer who had stable disease on radiotherapy plus ipilimumab.

The CDR3: CSVERGRGETQYF. The CDR3 bases are TGCAGCGTTGAAAGGGGCCGGGGAGAGACCCAGTACTTC. The chain couples TRBV29-1 to TRBJ2-5, with D perhaps assigned TRBD1 or TRBD2 (5 bases each). V was cut by 2 bases and J by 4 bases, with 11 bases left in between. The CDR3 has 13 residues. CDR1 is SQVTM and CDR2 is ANQGSEA in the germline V gene.